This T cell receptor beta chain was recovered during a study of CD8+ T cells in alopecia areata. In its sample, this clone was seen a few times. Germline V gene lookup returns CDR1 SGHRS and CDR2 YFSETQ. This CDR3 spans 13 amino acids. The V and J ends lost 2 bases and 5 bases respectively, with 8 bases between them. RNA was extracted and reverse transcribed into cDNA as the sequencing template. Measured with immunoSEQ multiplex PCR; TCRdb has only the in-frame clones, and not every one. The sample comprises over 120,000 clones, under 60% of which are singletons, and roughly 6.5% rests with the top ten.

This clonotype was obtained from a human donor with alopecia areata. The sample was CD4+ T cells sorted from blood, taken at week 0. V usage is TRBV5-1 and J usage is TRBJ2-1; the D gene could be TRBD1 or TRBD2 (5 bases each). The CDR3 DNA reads TGCGCCAGCAGCTTTGAGGGGAACAATGAGCAGTTCTTC. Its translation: CASSFEGNNEQFF.